These 15 T cell receptor beta chains share one sample of origin, sequenced in a study of PD-1 blockade in classical Hodgkin lymphoma. Time point in this sample: cycle 4 day 1 (C4D1), after less than 7 weeks of nivolumab. Each patient's relapse followed autologous stem cell transplantation, and brentuximab vedotin exposure varied. CD4+ T cells were purified from thawed PBMCs by negative selection. Produced via immunoSEQ multiplex PCR; TCRdb's table is partial and in-frame only. The data show 15,000 to 20,000 clones, about 75% seen once. The sample in question was CD4+ T cells from blood, obtained before the fourth cycle of nivolumab. The receptors come from a human donor with classical Hodgkin lymphoma.

The CDR3 region is CASSASQGTGYGYTF. The CDR3 bases are TGTGCCAGCAGCGCCTCCCAAGGGACAGGGTATGGCTACACCTTC. V is TRBV9 and J is TRBJ1-2; 9 nucleotides match TRBD1. Unmatched junction bases numbered 8, after V lost 3 bases and J lost 5 bases. Per the germline V gene, CDR1 is SGDLS and CDR2 is YYNGEE. This CDR3 comprises 15 residues.

Remarks on this clone: The DNA is omitted, as the CDR3 cannot be located on it reliably, and the CDR3 follows TCRdb's listing. The CDR3: CASGWTVGDGNTIYF. This sequence joins TRBV21-1 and TRBJ1-3. TRBV21-1 is flagged as a pseudogene. Inclusive of both ends, the CDR3 amounts to 15 amino acids.

A few counts support this clone. This chain uses TRBV6-1 with TRBJ1-5, with D uncertain. Deletions cut 3 bases from V and 9 bases from J, with 12 bases between. The germline CDR1 and CDR2 sequences are MNHNS and SASEGT. The CDR3 length is 13 residues. CDR3 loop: CASSEPFASPQHF. CDR3 coding DNA: TGTGCCAGCAGTGAGCCTTTTGCGTCGCCCCAGCATTTT.

The chain recombines TRBV6-6 with TRBJ2-1, with 10 bases fitting TRBD2. The CDR3 length is 16 residues. Germline loops: CDR1 MNHNY, CDR2 SVGAGI (reference sequence). The V and J ends lost 5 bases and 8 bases, in that order; junction bases with no gene match: 12. This chain's CDR3 is CASSTPLAGVKDEQFF. CDR3 bases: TGTGCCAGCAGTACCCCCCTAGCGGGGGTTAAGGATGAGCAGTTCTTC.

The chain couples TRBV10-3 to TRBJ1-2; 7 positions agree with TRBD1. The trim removed 6 bases at V and 1 base at J, leaving 5 bases unmatched. The CDR3 loop spans 14 amino acids. From germline, CDR1 is ENHRY and CDR2 SYGVKD. CDR3 amino acids: CAISGTADNYGYTF. CDR3 sequence (DNA): TGTGCCATCAGCGGGACAGCAGATAACTATGGCTACACCTTC.

This clone has only a few counts. The chain combines TRBV7-2 with TRBJ1-1; unclear D gene. The CDR3 is 14 amino acids. Per the germline V gene, CDR1 is SGHTA and CDR2 is FQGNSA. The V end was cut by 6 bases, the J end by 1 base, with 12 bases between. CDR3 coding DNA: TGTGCCAGCAGTTACCGGGGTGGGAACACTGAAGCTTTCTTT. As protein: CASSYRGGNTEAFF.

J is TRBJ2-7 and V is TRBV30, with TRBD2 as a possible D gene (5 bases). This CDR3 comprises 13 residues. Germline V CDR1 and CDR2: GTSNPN, SVGIG (reference sequence). Trimming stripped 2 bases from V and 4 bases from J, with 12 bases between. The CDR3 protein is CAWSWSGKYEQYF. As DNA, the CDR3 is TGTGCCTGGAGTTGGAGCGGAAAATACGAGCAGTACTTC.

This clone has a single count. The gene calls are TRBV2 and TRBJ2-5; TRBD1 might be the D (6 bases). This CDR3 is built from 14 residues. Germline-derived CDR1 and CDR2 are SNHLY and FYNNEI. The germline V and J ends were trimmed by 7 bases and 3 bases, with 15 bases remaining between them. This chain's CDR3 is CASTKNTGKETQYF. CDR3 nucleotide sequence: TGTGCCAGCACTAAAAACACAGGGAAAGAGACCCAGTACTTC.

This chain connects TRBV5-1 to TRBJ1-4; D may be TRBD1 (6 bases). V lost 8 bases and J 5 bases, leaving 19 bases between the germline ends. CDR1 SGHRS and CDR2 YFSETQ come from the germline V gene. This CDR3 comprises 15 residues. The CDR3 bases are TGCGCCAGTAAACTCATGGGGACACCGAATGAAAAACTGTTTTTT. Its protein product is CASKLMGTPNEKLFF.

This clone was detected a few times. The chain recombines TRBV11-2 with TRBJ2-7, with 9 bases matching TRBD1. J gave up 6 bases and V 5 bases, and 5 bases lay outside the gene matches. The length of the CDR3 is 13 residues. Germline V lookup: CDR1 SGHAT, CDR2 FQNNGV. Written as DNA, the CDR3 is TGTGCCAGCAGCCTGGACAGGGGCAGCGAGCAGTACTTC. Amino acid sequence: CASSLDRGSEQYF.

This sequence joins TRBV6-4 and TRBJ1-6; perhaps TRBD1 as D (5 bases). Trimming stripped 3 bases from V and 6 bases from J, with 9 bases between. The length of the CDR3 is 14 residues. Germline-derived CDR1 and CDR2 are MRHNA and SNTAGT. The CDR3 nucleotides are TGTGCCAGCAGTGAAGGGACGGCTAATTCACCCCTCCACTTT. Encoded protein: CASSEGTANSPLHF.

A few counts support this clone. V and J are TRBV5-4 and TRBJ2-2; D not certain. Trimming removed 3 bases from V and 2 bases from J, with 8 bases in between. There are 14 residues in the CDR3. Germline V gene lookup returns CDR1 SGHNT and CDR2 YYREEE (reference sequence). The CDR3 protein is CASSSGTNTGELFF. In nucleotides, the CDR3 is TGTGCCAGCAGCTCAGGAACCAACACCGGGGAGCTGTTTTTT.

The chain uses TRBV9 and TRBJ2-7, with D hard to call. The CDR3 covers 13 residues. Germline CDR1 SGDLS, CDR2 YYNGEE. The germline V and J ends were trimmed by 2 bases and 3 bases, with 9 bases remaining between them. The CDR3 sequence: CASSVSDGYEQYF. The CDR3 DNA sequence: TGTGCCAGCAGCGTCTCGGACGGCTACGAGCAGTACTTC.

This clone was seen more than once but under ten times. The sample holds other DNA sequences that translate to the same CDR3. V is TRBV18 and J is TRBJ1-5; D is uncertain. Germline CDR1 reads KGHSH; CDR2 reads LQKENI. Trimming removed 2 bases at V and 2 bases at J, with 7 bases between. This CDR3 is 14 amino acids long. The CDR3 coding sequence is TGTGCCAGCTCACCATCCGGGGGCAATCAGCCCCAGCATTTT. It yields the protein CASSPSGGNQPQHF.

This clone was counted a single time. CDR3 sequence: CASSPQRTGNTEAFF. The CDR3, as DNA: TGTGCCAGCTCACCACAAAGGACGGGCAACACTGAAGCTTTCTTT. The chain links TRBV18 to TRBJ1-1, with no clear D. The CDR3 spans 15 residues. V dropped 1 base and J dropped 2 bases, with 11 bases sitting between them. Germline V gives CDR1 KGHSH, CDR2 LQKENI.